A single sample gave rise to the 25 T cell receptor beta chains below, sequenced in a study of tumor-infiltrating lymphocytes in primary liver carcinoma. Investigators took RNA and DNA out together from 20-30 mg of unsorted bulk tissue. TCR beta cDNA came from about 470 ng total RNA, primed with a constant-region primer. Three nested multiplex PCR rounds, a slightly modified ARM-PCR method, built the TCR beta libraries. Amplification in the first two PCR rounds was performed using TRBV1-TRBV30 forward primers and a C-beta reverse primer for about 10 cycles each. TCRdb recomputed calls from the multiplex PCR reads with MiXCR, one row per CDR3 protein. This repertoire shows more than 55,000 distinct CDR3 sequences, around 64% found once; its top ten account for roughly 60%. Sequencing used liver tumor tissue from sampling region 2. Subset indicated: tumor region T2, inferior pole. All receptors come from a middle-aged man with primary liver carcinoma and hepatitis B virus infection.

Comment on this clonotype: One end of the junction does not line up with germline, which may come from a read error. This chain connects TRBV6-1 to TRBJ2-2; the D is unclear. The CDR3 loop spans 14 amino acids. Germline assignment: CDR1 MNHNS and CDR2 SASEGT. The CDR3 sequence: CASTELFLRGELFF. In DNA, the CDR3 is TGTGCCAGCACTGAACTGTTCTTGAGGGGGGAGCTGTTTTTT.

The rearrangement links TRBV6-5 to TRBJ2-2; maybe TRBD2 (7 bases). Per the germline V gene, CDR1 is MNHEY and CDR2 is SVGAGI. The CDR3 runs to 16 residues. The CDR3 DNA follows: TGTACCATCACTTATCGGGGGGCAGTTTACACCGGGGAGCTGTTTTTT. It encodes CTITYRGAVYTGELFF.

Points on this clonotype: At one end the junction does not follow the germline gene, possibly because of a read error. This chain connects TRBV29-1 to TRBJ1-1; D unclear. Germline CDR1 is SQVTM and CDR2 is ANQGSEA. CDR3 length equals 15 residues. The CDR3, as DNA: TGCAGCATTGAAGCGGTGTGGGGAACGAACACTGAAATTTTCTTT. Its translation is CSIEAVWGTNTEIFF.

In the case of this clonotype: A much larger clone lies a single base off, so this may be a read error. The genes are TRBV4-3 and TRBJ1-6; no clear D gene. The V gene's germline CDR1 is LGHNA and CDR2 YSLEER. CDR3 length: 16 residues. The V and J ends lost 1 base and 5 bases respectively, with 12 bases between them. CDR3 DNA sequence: TGCGCCAGCAGCCAAGTACAAACCGTCGATAATTCACCCCTCCACTTT. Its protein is CASSQVQTVDNSPLHF.

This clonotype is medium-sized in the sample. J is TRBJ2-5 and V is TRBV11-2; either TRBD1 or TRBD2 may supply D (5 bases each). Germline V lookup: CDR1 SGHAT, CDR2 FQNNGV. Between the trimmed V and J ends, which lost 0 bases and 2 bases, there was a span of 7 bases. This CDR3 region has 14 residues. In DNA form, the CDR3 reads TGTGCCAGCAGCTTAGATTGGGGGCAAGAGACCCAGTACTTC. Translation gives CASSLDWGQETQYF.

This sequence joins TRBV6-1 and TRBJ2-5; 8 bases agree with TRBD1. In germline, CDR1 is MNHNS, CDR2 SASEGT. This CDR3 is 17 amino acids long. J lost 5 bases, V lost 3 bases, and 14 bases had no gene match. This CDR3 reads CASSEYVPGQGPETQYF. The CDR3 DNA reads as TGTGCCAGCAGTGAGTACGTCCCCGGACAGGGTCCTGAGACCCAGTACTTC.

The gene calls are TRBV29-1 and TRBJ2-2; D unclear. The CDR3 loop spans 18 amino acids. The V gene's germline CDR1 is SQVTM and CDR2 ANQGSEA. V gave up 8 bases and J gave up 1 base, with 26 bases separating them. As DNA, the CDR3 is TGCAGCATTCCCTATTCCGACACGGTGAGAGTGAACACCGGGGAGCTGTTTTTT. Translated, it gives CSIPYSDTVRVNTGELFF.

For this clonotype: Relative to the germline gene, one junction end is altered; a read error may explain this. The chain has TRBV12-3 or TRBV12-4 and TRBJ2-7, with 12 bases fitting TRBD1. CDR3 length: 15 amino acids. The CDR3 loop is CASSQGTGGAYEEYF. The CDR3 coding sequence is TGTGCAAGCAGCCAGGGGACAGGGGGCGCCTACGAGGAATACTTC.

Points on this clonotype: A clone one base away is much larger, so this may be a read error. The CDR3 region is CAWIPGLAGGDTQYF. The CDR3 nucleotides are TGTGCCTGGATCCCGGGACTAGCGGGAGGCGATACGCAGTATTTT. This chain connects TRBV30 to TRBJ2-3, with 15 nucleotides matching TRBD2. CDR3 length: 15 residues. CDR1 GTSNPN and CDR2 SVGIG come from the germline V gene (reference sequence). V dropped 4 bases and J dropped 6; count of bases not matched to a gene: 5.

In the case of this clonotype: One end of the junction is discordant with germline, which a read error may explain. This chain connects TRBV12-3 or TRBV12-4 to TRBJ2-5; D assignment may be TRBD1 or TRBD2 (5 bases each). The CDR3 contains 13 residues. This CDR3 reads CANSLTVEGTQCF. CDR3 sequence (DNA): TGTGCCAACAGTTTAACGGTTGAGGGGACCCAGTGCTTC.

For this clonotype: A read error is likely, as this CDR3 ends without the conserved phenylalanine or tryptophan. The CDR3 sequence: CASSQSETQYS. CDR3 sequence (DNA): TGTGCCAGCAGCCAATCGGAGACCCAGTACTCC. The chain has TRBV11-2 and TRBJ2-5, with unresolved D. Trimming cost V 5 bases and J 5 bases, with 6 bases left between them. The germline gives CDR1 SGHAT, CDR2 FQNNGV. This CDR3 is 11 amino acids long.

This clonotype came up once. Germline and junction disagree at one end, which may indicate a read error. CDR3 nucleotide sequence: TGCAGCGGTGGACGGGGATCCGGGAAGCTGTTTTTT. Encoded protein: CSGGRGSGKLFF. This chain links TRBV29-1 with TRBJ2-2, with D perhaps matching TRBD2 (5 bases). CDR3 size: 12 residues. Germline V gene sequence: CDR1 SQVTM, CDR2 ANQGSEA.

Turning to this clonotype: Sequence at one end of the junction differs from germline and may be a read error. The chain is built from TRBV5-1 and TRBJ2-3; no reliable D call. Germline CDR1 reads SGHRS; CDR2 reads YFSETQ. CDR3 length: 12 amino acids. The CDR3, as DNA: TGTGCCAGCACCTTGGCTACAGATACGCAGTATTTT. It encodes CASTLATDTQYF.

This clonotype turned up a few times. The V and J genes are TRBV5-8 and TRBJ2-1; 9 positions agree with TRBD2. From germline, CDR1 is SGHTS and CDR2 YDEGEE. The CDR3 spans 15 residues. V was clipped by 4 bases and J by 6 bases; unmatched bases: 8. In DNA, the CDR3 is TGTGCCAGCAGCCCAGGGACTAGCAGCTTCAATGAGCAGTTCTTC. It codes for CASSPGTSSFNEQFF.

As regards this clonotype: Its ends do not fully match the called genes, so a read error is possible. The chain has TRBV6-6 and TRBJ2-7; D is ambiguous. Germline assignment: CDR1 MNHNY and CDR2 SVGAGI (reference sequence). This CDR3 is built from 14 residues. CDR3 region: CASSDSGTVYEQYF. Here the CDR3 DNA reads TGTGCAAGCAGTGATTCAGGCACGGTCTACGAGCAGTATTTC.

The CDR3 DNA follows: TGTGCCAGCAGTAAGGACAGGGTCCTTGAAAAACTGTTTTTT. Amino acids: CASSKDRVLEKLFF. The V call is TRBV2, the J call TRBJ1-4; TRBD1 agrees at 8 bases. The CDR3 runs 14 residues. With 5 bases clipped from V and 7 bases from J, the junction kept 6 bases outside the gene matches. The V gene's germline CDR1 is SNHLY and CDR2 FYNNEI. The full variable domain, completed using reference TRBV2 and TRBJ1-4, is EPEVTQTPSHQVTQMGQEVILRCVPISNHLYFYWYRQILGQKVEFLVSFYNNEISEKSEIFDDQFSVERPDGSNFTLKIRSTKLEDSAMYFCASSKDRVLEKLFFGSGTQLSVL.

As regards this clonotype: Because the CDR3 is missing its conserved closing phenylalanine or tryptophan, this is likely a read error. CDR3 region: CVSSLRVGRSRLIHNEQFS. CDR3 nucleotide sequence: TGTGTCAGCAGTTTACGGGTAGGGCGGTCCCGTCTCATACACAATGAGCAGTTCTCC. V gene TRBV12-3 or TRBV12-4 combines with J gene TRBJ2-1; D remains ambiguous. The CDR3 totals 19 residues.

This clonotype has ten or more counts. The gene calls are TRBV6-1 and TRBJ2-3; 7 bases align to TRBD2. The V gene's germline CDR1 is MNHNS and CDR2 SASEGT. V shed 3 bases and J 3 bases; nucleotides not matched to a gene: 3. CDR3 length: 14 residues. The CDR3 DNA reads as TGTGCCAGCAGTGAGGGTAGCGGGACAGATACGCAGTATTTT. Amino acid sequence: CASSEGSGTDTQYF.

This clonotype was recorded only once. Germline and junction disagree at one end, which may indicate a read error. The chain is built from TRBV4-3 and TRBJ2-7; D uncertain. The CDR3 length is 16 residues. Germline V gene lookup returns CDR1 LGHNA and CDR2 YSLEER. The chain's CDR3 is CVSSQGGVGGAYEQYF. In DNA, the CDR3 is TGCGTCAGCAGCCAAGGTGGAGTTGGCGGAGCCTACGAGCAGTACTTC.

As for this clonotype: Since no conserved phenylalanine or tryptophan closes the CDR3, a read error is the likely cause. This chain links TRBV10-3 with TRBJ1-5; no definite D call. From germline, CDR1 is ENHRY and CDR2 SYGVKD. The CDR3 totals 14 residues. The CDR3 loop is CVISKYEGDQPQHL. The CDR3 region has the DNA TGTGTCATCAGTAAGTATGAGGGCGATCAGCCCCAGCATTTA.

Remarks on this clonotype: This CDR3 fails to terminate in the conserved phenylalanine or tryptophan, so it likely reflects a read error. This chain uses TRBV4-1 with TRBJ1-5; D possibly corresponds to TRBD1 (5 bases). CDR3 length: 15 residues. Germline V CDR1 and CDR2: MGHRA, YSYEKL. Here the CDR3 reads CASTPIEGSNQPQHL. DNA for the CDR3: TGCGCCAGCACTCCCATAGAGGGGAGCAATCAGCCTCAGCATTTA.

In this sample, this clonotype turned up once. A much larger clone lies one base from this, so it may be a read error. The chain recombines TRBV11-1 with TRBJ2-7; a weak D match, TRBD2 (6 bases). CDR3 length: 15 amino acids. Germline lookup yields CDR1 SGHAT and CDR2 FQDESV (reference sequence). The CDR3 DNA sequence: TGTACCAGCAGCTTAACGGGATCGGGAGAATACGAGAAGTACTTC. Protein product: CTSSLTGSGEYEKYF.

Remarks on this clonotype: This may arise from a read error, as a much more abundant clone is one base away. CDR3 bases: TGCGCCAGCAGCCAAGATCCGGGTAGCGGGAGTAATAGGCAGTATTTT. This encodes CASSQDPGSGSNRQYF. The chain joins TRBV4-1 to TRBJ2-3; the match to TRBD2 covers 9 bases. Trimming at V came to 0 bases and at J to 11 bases, leaving 12 bases not matched to a gene. The CDR3 sequence is 16 residues long. CDR1 and CDR2 (germline): MGHRA, YSYEKL.

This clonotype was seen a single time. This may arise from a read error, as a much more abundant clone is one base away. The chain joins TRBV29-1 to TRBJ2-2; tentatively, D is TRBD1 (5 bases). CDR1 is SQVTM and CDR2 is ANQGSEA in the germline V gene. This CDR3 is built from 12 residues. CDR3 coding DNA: TGCTGCGTTGCAAAGGGGACCGGGGAGCTGTTTTTT. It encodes CCVAKGTGELFF.

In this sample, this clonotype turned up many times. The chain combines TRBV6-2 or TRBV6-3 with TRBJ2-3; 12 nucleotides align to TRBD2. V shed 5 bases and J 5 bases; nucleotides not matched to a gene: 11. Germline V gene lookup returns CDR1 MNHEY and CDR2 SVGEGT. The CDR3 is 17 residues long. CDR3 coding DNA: TGTGCCAGCAGTCCCCAACGACTAGCGGGAGATGGAGATACGCAGTATTTT. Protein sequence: CASSPQRLAGDGDTQYF.